This entry describes one T cell receptor (beta chain). The source of the sample is a study of control samples from healthy donors and cancer patients. TCRdb's table, derived via immunoSEQ multiplex PCR, lists solely in-frame clones and lacks some. The table has about 180,000 clones, more than 80% seen once. V was pared by 4 bases and J by 3 bases, with 14 bases of the junction left unmatched. Germline V lookup: CDR1 SGDLS, CDR2 YYNGEE. The CDR3 contains 18 residues. This receptor was taken from a man aged 25-45 years in good health. What was sequenced was blood. The chain links TRBV9 to TRBJ2-5; 11 bases map to TRBD2. The CDR3 loop is CASSRSVSSGGLEETQYF. In DNA, the CDR3 is TGTGCCAGCAGCCGATCCGTCTCTAGCGGGGGGCTGGAAGAGACCCAGTACTTC.